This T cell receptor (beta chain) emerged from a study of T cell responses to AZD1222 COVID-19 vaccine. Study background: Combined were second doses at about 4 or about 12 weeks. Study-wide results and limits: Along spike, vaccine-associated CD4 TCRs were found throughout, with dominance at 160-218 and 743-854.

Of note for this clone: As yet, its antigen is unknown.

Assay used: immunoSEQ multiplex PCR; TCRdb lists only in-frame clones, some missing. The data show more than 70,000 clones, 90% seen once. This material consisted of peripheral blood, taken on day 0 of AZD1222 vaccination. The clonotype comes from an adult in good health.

Here the CDR3 DNA reads TGTGCCAGTAGTACCCCGACAGCATTTTATAGCAATCAGCCCCAGCATTTT. The encoded protein is CASSTPTAFYSNQPQHF. The chain employs TRBV19 and TRBJ1-5, with D possibly being TRBD1 (5 bases). Per germline, CDR1 LNHDA and CDR2 SQIVND (reference sequence). V was clipped by 4 bases and J by 0 bases, with 16 bases between them. The CDR3 consists of 17 residues.